These 18 T cell receptor beta chains were sequenced from one sample in a study of blood T cell repertoires in COVID-19 (dated by TCRdb to 2018 to 2021). The library was built by means of the immunoSEQ multiplex PCR assay. This is the immuneACCESS table as TCRdb keeps it, with only in-frame sequences that have V and J called. A part of the clones is gone; compared with another copy, unresolved V genes explain less than half, and the rest is unexplained. The sample table shows about 160,000 clones, and roughly 80% are seen once. Approximately 2.6% of the sample belongs to the ten largest clones. The sequenced sample consisted of peripheral blood. Receptor source: a man between 65 and 85 years old with acute or convalescent COVID-19.

The chain couples TRBV7-8 to TRBJ1-2, with D tentatively TRBD1 (6 bases). V gave up 1 base and J gave up 0 bases, with 6 bases separating them. Germline CDR1 is SGHVS and CDR2 is FQNEAQ. The CDR3 totals 14 residues. As DNA, the CDR3 is TGTGCCAGCAGCTTAGGGACAGCTAACTATGGCTACACCTTC. Translated, it gives CASSLGTANYGYTF.

This clone appeared a few times. The CDR3 coding sequence is TGTGCCAGTAGTATGGCCAGGTCCGGCTACACCTTC. It codes for CASSMARSGYTF. The gene calls are TRBV19 and TRBJ1-2; no clear D. The germline V gene encodes CDR1 LNHDA and CDR2 SQIVND (reference sequence). The CDR3 sequence is 12 residues long. The V end lost 3 bases, the J end lost 8 bases, and 10 bases lay between the germline ends.

This rearrangement joins TRBV6-1 to TRBJ2-3; D may be TRBD2 (6 bases). Trimming shortened V by 3 bases and J by 2 bases, and 15 bases separated the two germline ends. CDR1 is MNHNS, CDR2 SASEGT, per germline. The CDR3 totals 16 residues. DNA of the CDR3: TGTGCCAGCAGTGACCGGCGGGGCACCTCCACAGATACGCAGTATTTT. Protein sequence: CASSDRRGTSTDTQYF.

There are a few counts of this clone. The gene calls are TRBV7-9 and TRBJ2-3, with a weak D call TRBD2 (5 bases). CDR1 SEHNR and CDR2 FQNEAQ come from the germline V gene (reference sequence). CDR3 length: 13 residues. Trimming removed 10 bases from V and 0 bases from J, with 11 bases in between. In DNA, the CDR3 is TGTGCCACCGGGGTTTATAGCACAGATACGCAGTATTTT. Its translation: CATGVYSTDTQYF.

DNA for the CDR3: TGTGCCAGCAGTCATAGCGGGAGAGTGGGGGAGACCCAGTACTTC. Protein sequence: CASSHSGRVGETQYF. The chain uses TRBV7-3 and TRBJ2-5; 9 bases agree with TRBD2. The CDR3 extends over 15 amino acids. The germline CDR1 and CDR2 sequences are SGHTA and FQGTGA. Trimming cost V 6 bases and J 5 bases; bases outside gene matches: 10.

This clone showed up just a few times. Within the sample, other DNA sequences also encode this same CDR3. The chain is built from TRBV30 and TRBJ1-1, with TRBD1 matching over 7 bases. Unmatched junction bases numbered 1, after V lost 2 bases and J lost 1 base. Germline V gene lookup returns CDR1 GTSNPN and CDR2 SVGIG (reference sequence). The CDR3 has 13 amino acids. DNA of the CDR3: TGTGCCTGGAGTCGACAGGGGAACACTGAAGCTTTCTTT. It encodes CAWSRQGNTEAFF. Complete variable domain (other parts from reference TRBV30 and TRBJ1-1): SQTIHQWPATLVQPVGSPLSLECTVEGTSNPNLYWYRQAAGRGLQLLFYSVGIGQISSEVPQNLSASRPQDRQFILSSKKLLLSDSGFYLCAWSRQGNTEAFFGQGTRLTVV.

This chain connects TRBV19 to TRBJ2-1; perhaps TRBD2 as D (7 bases). V lost 3 bases and J lost 7, with 19 bases in between. The CDR3 loop spans 16 amino acids. Germline V gene lookup returns CDR1 LNHDA and CDR2 SQIVND (reference sequence). The CDR3 nucleotides read TGTGCCAGTAGTATTAGTCTACTAGCGAGGGGGAATGAGCAGTTCTTC. Its translation is CASSISLLARGNEQFF.

This rearrangement joins TRBV6-4 to TRBJ1-1; TRBD1 is a possible D gene (6 bases). Trimming cost V 2 bases and J 3 bases, with 13 bases left between them. Germline CDR1 reads MRHNA; CDR2 reads SNTAGT. The CDR3 is made up of 15 amino acids. CDR3: CASSDQGGADTEAFF. The CDR3 nucleotides are TGTGCCAGCAGTGACCAAGGGGGGGCGGACACTGAAGCTTTCTTT.

This clone was observed a few times. The chain joins TRBV5-1 to TRBJ2-6; D unclear. CDR1 SGHRS and CDR2 YFSETQ come from the germline V gene. The V and J ends lost 2 bases and 0 bases respectively, with 12 bases between them. The CDR3 is made up of 17 amino acids. This CDR3 is CASSLQPQGSGANVLTF. CDR3 nucleotides: TGCGCCAGCAGCTTACAGCCTCAAGGCTCTGGGGCCAACGTCCTGACTTTC.

The chain is built from TRBV4-3 and TRBJ2-2, with D maybe TRBD2 (5 bases). Between the trimmed V and J ends, which lost 4 bases and 3 bases, there was a span of 9 bases. This CDR3 has 14 residues. The germline gives CDR1 LGHNA, CDR2 YSLEER. CDR3 sequence reads: CASSPGIYTGELFF. The CDR3 bases are TGCGCCAGCAGCCCGGGAATTTACACCGGGGAGCTGTTTTTT.

The chain carries TRBV18 and TRBJ2-5; TRBD1 might be the D (6 bases). The V gene's germline CDR1 is KGHSH and CDR2 LQKENI. The CDR3 contains 16 residues. V was pared by 2 bases and J by 1 base, with 14 bases between. CDR3 DNA sequence: TGTGCCAGCTCACCATCGCTGGACAGAGTCCAAGAGACCCAGTACTTC. Translating it yields CASSPSLDRVQETQYF.

V gene TRBV2 combines with J gene TRBJ2-1, with TRBD2 matching over 8 bases. Germline assignment: CDR1 SNHLY and CDR2 FYNNEI. The ends lost 9 bases at V and 6 bases at J; junction bases unmatched: 10. CDR3 length: 14 amino acids. The CDR3 here is CARIAGGNSNEQFF. Written as DNA, the CDR3 is TGTGCCAGAATCGCGGGGGGCAACAGCAATGAGCAGTTCTTC.

This chain uses TRBV2 with TRBJ2-1; the D gene is possibly TRBD1 (6 bases). The germline CDR1 and CDR2 sequences are SNHLY and FYNNEI. CDR3 length: 15 amino acids. Trimming shortened V by 4 bases and J by 10 bases, and 20 bases separated the two germline ends. CDR3: CASSAMTGPLVEQFF. The CDR3 region has the DNA TGTGCCAGCAGTGCCATGACAGGACCTCTAGTGGAGCAGTTCTTC.

About this clone: This specimen includes other DNA sequences encoding the same CDR3. CDR3 region: CASSSQGNTGELFF. In DNA form, the CDR3 reads TGCGCCAGCAGCTCACAGGGGAACACCGGGGAGCTGTTTTTT. J is TRBJ2-2 and V is TRBV5-1; D might be TRBD1 (6 bases). Germline CDR1 and CDR2: SGHRS and YFSETQ. The CDR3 contains 14 residues. The ends were cut back, 3 bases at V and 1 base at J, with 7 bases in the middle.

This clone was observed once. The rearrangement links TRBV9 to TRBJ2-7; D ambiguous. The CDR3 loop spans 14 amino acids. The V end lost 3 bases, the J end lost 2 bases, and 12 bases lay between the germline ends. Germline CDR1 reads SGDLS; CDR2 reads YYNGEE. CDR3 sequence: CASSAPESAYEQYF. The CDR3 DNA is TGTGCCAGCAGCGCCCCTGAGTCCGCCTACGAGCAGTACTTC.

The gene calls are TRBV5-1 and TRBJ2-2; TRBD2 aligns across 9 bases. V shed 0 bases, J shed 5 bases, and the junction held 5 bases outside the gene matches. CDR1 SGHRS and CDR2 YFSETQ come from the germline V gene. The length of the CDR3 is 16 residues. The CDR3 DNA reads TGCGCCAGCAGCTTGGATGGCGGGGGGGCGACCGGGGAGCTGTTTTTT. Protein sequence: CASSLDGGGATGELFF.

V and J are TRBV10-1 and TRBJ1-1; D is uncertain. The V gene lost 10 bases and the J gene lost 4 bases, with 13 bases spanning the gap. CDR1 and CDR2 (germline): WNHNN, SYGVQD (reference sequence). The CDR3 runs 12 residues. The CDR3 loop reads CATPKRATEAFF. In nucleotides, the CDR3 is TGCGCCACCCCCAAGAGGGCCACTGAAGCTTTCTTT.

This chain connects TRBV7-6 to TRBJ2-7; 9 nucleotides align to TRBD1. CDR3 size: 14 residues. V lost 2 bases and J lost 6; bases outside the gene matches: 5. CDR1 and CDR2 from the germline V gene are SGHVS and FNYEAQ. Written as DNA, the CDR3 is TGTGCCAGCAGCTTACCGGGACAGGGCCGCGAGCAGTACTTC. Its protein product is CASSLPGQGREQYF.